The next 23 T cell receptor beta chains were all read from a single sample in a study of cytomegalovirus exposure and HLA in healthy donors. In the PCR, 60 Vbeta and 13 Jbeta primers were used. TCRdb's table, derived via immunoSEQ multiplex PCR, lists solely in-frame clones and lacks some. Seen in this sample are 63,000 or so clones; the ten most common clones hold around a sixth. The source material was PBMCs. These receptors all come from a boy younger than 18 in good health and CMV-seronegative.

J is TRBJ1-3 and V is TRBV5-1; D not resolved. V was pared by 1 base and J by 8 bases, with 13 bases between. The CDR3 length is 14 residues. Germline-derived CDR1 and CDR2 are SGHRS and YFSETQ. The CDR3 protein is CASSLKGGGDTIYF. CDR3 DNA sequence: TGCGCCAGCAGCTTGAAGGGAGGCGGGGACACCATATATTTT.

The gene calls are TRBV25-1 and TRBJ2-7; no firm D call. The V end was cut by 3 bases, the J end by 3 bases, with 9 bases between. Germline V gene data show CDR1 as MGHDK and CDR2 as SYGVNS. This CDR3 region has 13 residues. DNA for the CDR3: TGTGCCAGCAGTGACCCTAACAGCTACGAGCAGTACTTC. Translated: CASSDPNSYEQYF.

V and J are TRBV5-1 and TRBJ2-5; 13 bases fit TRBD2. Germline CDR1 and CDR2: SGHRS and YFSETQ. V lost 5 bases to trimming and J lost 5 bases; unmatched junction nucleotides: 6. This CDR3 spans 15 amino acids. DNA of the CDR3: TGCGCCAGCAGTTGGGGACTAGCGGGGATGGAGACCCAGTACTTC. This codes for CASSWGLAGMETQYF.

V gene TRBV5-1 combines with J gene TRBJ1-6, with D hard to call. The V end lost 2 bases, the J end lost 8 bases, and 11 bases lay between the germline ends. This CDR3 has 14 residues. Germline values: CDR1 SGHRS, CDR2 YFSETQ. DNA for the CDR3: TGCGCCAGCAGCTTCGGGGAGTTGGATTCACCCCTCCACTTT. Translating gives CASSFGELDSPLHF. The variable domain in full, with the rest retrieved from reference TRBV5-1 and TRBJ1-6, is KAGVTQTPRYLIKTRGQQVTLSCSPISGHRSVSWYQQTPGQGLQFLFEYFSETQRNKGNFPGRFSGRQFSNSRSEMNVSTLELGDSALYLCASSFGELDSPLHFGNGTRLTVT.

The V and J genes are TRBV5-1 and TRBJ2-1; 8 bases agree with TRBD2. J gave up 6 bases and V 0 bases, and 5 bases lay outside the gene matches. Germline CDR1 is SGHRS and CDR2 is YFSETQ. CDR3 length: 15 amino acids. The CDR3: CASSLDGGGSNEQFF. Here the CDR3 DNA reads TGCGCCAGCAGCTTGGATGGCGGGGGGAGCAATGAGCAGTTCTTC.

J is TRBJ2-7 and V is TRBV10-2; 7 bases line up with TRBD1. After removal of 7 bases from V and 5 bases from J, the junction contained 2 bases not matched to a gene. The CDR3 runs 11 residues. Germline-derived CDR1 and CDR2 are WSHSY and SAAADI. As DNA, the CDR3 is TGCGCCAGCACTGGGACAGACGAGCAGTACTTC. Translated, it gives CASTGTDEQYF.

This chain's CDR3 is CASSQLAASTDTQYF. DNA for the CDR3: TGCGCCAGCAGCCAACTAGCGGCAAGCACAGATACGCAGTATTTT. V gene TRBV4-3 combines with J gene TRBJ2-3, with TRBD2 matching over 7 bases. The V gene's germline CDR1 is LGHNA and CDR2 YSLEER. This CDR3 is 15 amino acids long. Unmatched junction bases numbered 2, after V lost 2 bases and J lost 0 bases.

This chain joins TRBV19 and TRBJ1-1; D unresolved. The V gene's germline CDR1 is LNHDA and CDR2 SQIVND (reference sequence). The CDR3 runs 15 residues. The V and J ends lost 3 bases and 1 base respectively, with 12 bases between them. The CDR3 nucleotides read TGTGCCAGTAGTATCCTCGACGGGAGGAACACTGAAGCTTTCTTT. Its protein product is CASSILDGRNTEAFF.

The chain has TRBV7-9 and TRBJ1-2, with 7 positions matching TRBD1. Germline CDR1 SEHNR, CDR2 FQNEAQ (reference sequence). This CDR3 has 13 residues. V gave up 7 bases and J gave up 4 bases; unmatched junction bases: 6. The CDR3 DNA follows: TGTGCCAGCACCCGGCAGGGGGTCTATGGCTACACCTTC. This sequence encodes CASTRQGVYGYTF.

The chain is built from TRBV7-2 and TRBJ1-1; a weak D match, TRBD1 (6 bases). The germline V and J ends were trimmed by 1 base and 0 bases, with 9 bases remaining between them. CDR3 size: 15 residues. Germline V CDR1 and CDR2: SGHTA, FQGNSA. CDR3 coding DNA: TGTGCCAGCAGCTTAGGAGCAGGGGTGAACACTGAAGCTTTCTTT. Translated: CASSLGAGVNTEAFF.

The chain recombines TRBV6-1 with TRBJ2-3; the D is unclear. Trimming took off 4 bases at V and 6 bases at J, with 8 bases between the two ends. Germline-derived CDR1 and CDR2 are MNHNS and SASEGT. The CDR3 consists of 12 residues. The CDR3 DNA sequence: TGTGCCAGCAGTGTAACAACGGATACGCAGTATTTT. Its protein is CASSVTTDTQYF.

The chain couples TRBV6-6 to TRBJ2-5; TRBD2 aligns across 8 bases. Germline CDR1 MNHNY, CDR2 SVGAGI (reference sequence). The CDR3 runs to 16 residues. V gave up 7 bases and J gave up 0 bases; unmatched junction bases: 10. The CDR3, as DNA: TGTGCCAGCATCCCGGTCGCTAGCGGGCACCAAGAGACCCAGTACTTC. Encoded protein: CASIPVASGHQETQYF.

The rearrangement links TRBV5-4 to TRBJ2-2, with unresolved D. V gave up 4 bases and J gave up 0 bases, with 19 bases separating them. Looked up from germline, CDR1 is SGHNT and CDR2 is YYREEE (reference sequence). This CDR3 region has 18 residues. CDR3 nucleotides: TGTGCCAGCAGCCCGCCCCGGATGAGCGCGGCGAACACCGGGGAGCTGTTTTTT. This codes for CASSPPRMSAANTGELFF.

The chain carries TRBV6-5 and TRBJ1-1; 7 bases map to TRBD1. The CDR3 extends over 13 amino acids. Germline CDR1 reads MNHEY; CDR2 reads SVGAGI. V dropped 5 bases and J dropped 10; count of bases not matched to a gene: 10. CDR3: CASSPGTVWGAFF. The CDR3 DNA sequence: TGTGCCAGCAGTCCCGGGACAGTTTGGGGAGCTTTCTTT.

CDR3 sequence (DNA): TGTGCCAGCAGCTTCGTTACTTCGAACACCGGGGAGCTGTTTTTT. Translating gives CASSFVTSNTGELFF. This sequence joins TRBV5-4 and TRBJ2-2; D unresolved. The CDR3 has 15 amino acids. Germline V gives CDR1 SGHNT, CDR2 YYREEE (reference sequence). Trimming shortened V by 2 bases and J by 0 bases, and 8 bases separated the two germline ends.

The chain couples TRBV5-6 to TRBJ1-1; unclear D gene. The CDR3 contains 17 residues. The V end lost 4 bases, the J end lost 1 base, and 20 bases lay between the germline ends. The germline V gene encodes CDR1 SGHDT and CDR2 YYEEEE. DNA for the CDR3: TGTGCCAGCAGCCACTCTGGGGAGCGCGCCCCGAACACTGAAGCTTTCTTT. Translation gives CASSHSGERAPNTEAFF.

The rearrangement joins TRBV5-1 to TRBJ2-3, with D unclear. Germline-derived CDR1 and CDR2 are SGHRS and YFSETQ. There are 13 residues in the CDR3. Trimming took 4 bases from V and 4 from J, leaving 10 bases between them. The CDR3 sequence is CASSSSSSDTQYF. The CDR3 region has the DNA TGCGCCAGCAGCAGCTCAAGCTCAGATACGCAGTATTTT.

The chain uses TRBV27 and TRBJ2-2; TRBD2 agrees at 7 bases. CDR3 length: 13 amino acids. Germline V gene lookup returns CDR1 MNHEY and CDR2 SMNVEV (reference sequence). V was clipped by 5 bases and J by 7 bases; unmatched bases: 4. CDR3 sequence (DNA): TGTGCCAGCAGTGTTCAGCGGGGCGGGGAGCTGTTTTTT. The encoded protein is CASSVQRGGELFF.

V and J are TRBV6-4 and TRBJ2-2, with D perhaps TRBD2 (5 bases). Germline V gives CDR1 MRHNA, CDR2 SNTAGT. The CDR3 is 15 residues long. V was cut by 5 bases and J by 4 bases, with 14 bases left in between. For the CDR3, the DNA is TGTGCCAGCAGTACCCAAGAAGGAGGCACCGGGGAGCTGTTTTTT. Translating gives CASSTQEGGTGELFF.

The rearrangement links TRBV7-6 to TRBJ1-1; a weak D match, TRBD1 (5 bases). V was clipped by 5 bases and J by 2 bases, with 15 bases between them. Germline loops: CDR1 SGHVS, CDR2 FNYEAQ. The CDR3 consists of 15 residues. CDR3 sequence: CASSSPGGPNTEAFF. The CDR3, as DNA: TGTGCCAGCAGCAGTCCCGGGGGACCCAACACTGAAGCTTTCTTT. Complete variable domain (other parts from reference TRBV7-6 and TRBJ1-1): GAGVSQSPRYKVTKRGQDVALRCDPISGHVSLYWYRQALGQGPEFLTYFNYEAQQDKSGLPNDRFSAERPEGSISTLTIQRTEQRDSAMYRCASSSPGGPNTEAFFGQGTRLTVV.

The rearrangement joins TRBV19 to TRBJ1-1, with 7 bases matching TRBD1. Germline CDR1 LNHDA, CDR2 SQIVND (reference sequence). The CDR3 covers 15 residues. Germline trimming cut 4 bases from V and 4 bases from J; bases unmatched to any gene: 9. CDR3 bases: TGTGCCAGTAGTACCCGACAGGGAAAAGCCACTGAAGCTTTCTTT. Its protein product is CASSTRQGKATEAFF.

This chain joins TRBV7-2 and TRBJ2-1; D may be TRBD1 (6 bases). V was trimmed by 1 base and J by 6 bases, leaving 10 bases between them. CDR3 length: 14 amino acids. Germline loops: CDR1 SGHTA, CDR2 FQGNSA. The CDR3: CASSLVGTINEQFF. In nucleotides, the CDR3 is TGTGCCAGCAGCTTAGTAGGGACAATCAATGAGCAGTTCTTC.

The chain has TRBV5-1 and TRBJ2-5, with a possible D match to TRBD1 (6 bases). Trimming removed 5 bases from V and 5 bases from J, with 25 bases in between. The CDR3 runs 17 residues. Germline CDR1 is SGHRS and CDR2 is YFSETQ. For the CDR3, the DNA is TGCGCCAGCAGTGCCCAAACGTACGGGACAAGAGAGGAGACCCAGTACTTC. This codes for CASSAQTYGTREETQYF.